This entry lists 9 T cell receptor beta chains sequenced from one sample in a study of a mutant IDH1 vaccine in newly diagnosed glioma. Described time point: week 47, end of study. What each vaccine dose contained was 300 ug of mutant IDH1 20-mer peptide, accompanied by topical imiquimod. Using immunoSEQ multiplex PCR, the repertoire was profiled, and TCRdb retains in-frame clones only, with some absent. The sample contains 30,000 to 35,000 clones, approximately 89% of which appear only once. Antigens for these TCRs are unknown. The input for sequencing was PBMCs, taken from a glioma patient whose treatment included an IDH1 peptide vaccine. These receptors were obtained from a man aged 40-49 years with glioma.

This clone was seen only once. The chain carries TRBV7-2 and TRBJ2-7; 13 nucleotides match TRBD2. The ends lost 4 bases at V and 10 bases at J; junction bases unmatched: 13. Germline V gene data show CDR1 as SGHTA and CDR2 as FQGNSA. CDR3 length: 16 residues. CDR3 region: CASSSSGTSGTALQYF. CDR3 nucleotides: TGTGCCAGCAGCTCATCCGGGACTAGCGGGACTGCCCTACAGTACTTC.

The chain recombines TRBV5-1 with TRBJ1-1; D is unclear. Germline CDR1 reads SGHRS; CDR2 reads YFSETQ. The CDR3 totals 17 residues. The V gene lost 0 bases and the J gene lost 5 bases, with 20 bases spanning the gap. The CDR3 coding sequence is TGCGCCAGCAGCTTGGTGGACCACTTTCAGGATGGGACTGAAGCTTTCTTT. It is translated as CASSLVDHFQDGTEAFF.

J is TRBJ2-2 and V is TRBV28; 10 bases are shared with TRBD2. V dropped 3 bases and J dropped 1; count of bases not matched to a gene: 8. The germline CDR1 and CDR2 sequences are MDHEN and SYDVKM. The CDR3 consists of 18 residues. The CDR3 sequence is CASSFFLAGVGNTGELFF. The CDR3 DNA follows: TGTGCCAGCAGTTTTTTCCTAGCGGGAGTTGGGAACACCGGGGAGCTGTTTTTT.

The chain couples TRBV29-1 to TRBJ1-4, with a weak D call TRBD1 (5 bases). The CDR3 is made up of 15 amino acids. Trimming removed 7 bases at V and 2 bases at J, with 17 bases between. Germline V CDR1 and CDR2: SQVTM, ANQGSEA. The CDR3 bases are TGCAGCGCTCTCGGGGCCCAAGAGACTAATGAAAAACTGTTTTTT. This codes for CSALGAQETNEKLFF.

The chain is built from TRBV6-1 and TRBJ2-5; TRBD1 is a possible D gene (5 bases). V lost 4 bases and J lost 9, with 15 bases in between. The germline gives CDR1 MNHNS, CDR2 SASEGT. The CDR3 sequence is 13 residues long. The CDR3 nucleotides read TGTGCCAGCAGTGTCGACCCCCTAGGGGCCCAGTACTTC. Translated, it gives CASSVDPLGAQYF.

The chain employs TRBV29-1 and TRBJ2-1; D possibly matches TRBD1 or TRBD2 (5 bases each). Per the germline V gene, CDR1 is SQVTM and CDR2 is ANQGSEA. This CDR3 comprises 16 residues. Between the trimmed V and J ends, which lost 4 bases and 0 bases, there was a span of 16 bases. CDR3: CSVGRPGTGSYNEQFF. CDR3 sequence (DNA): TGCAGCGTTGGTCGACCCGGGACGGGCTCCTACAATGAGCAGTTCTTC.

Notes on this clone: The same CDR3 also results from other DNA sequences found in this sample. The chain uses TRBV28 and TRBJ2-1, with D hard to call. With 3 bases removed from V and 4 bases from J, the gap between germline ends came to 10 bases. Germline CDR1 reads MDHEN; CDR2 reads SYDVKM. The CDR3 length is 14 residues. The CDR3 DNA is TGTGCCAGCAGTTTGGCAGATCTATACAATGAGCAGTTCTTC. This gives the protein CASSLADLYNEQFF.

The rearrangement uses TRBV28 and TRBJ2-3, with a weak D call TRBD2 (6 bases). Looked up from germline, CDR1 is MDHEN and CDR2 is SYDVKM. The V end lost 5 bases, the J end lost 1 base, and 16 bases lay between the germline ends. CDR3 size: 16 residues. CDR3: CASSPVGLRGTDTQYF. The CDR3 DNA reads TGTGCCAGCAGTCCCGTCGGACTAAGGGGCACAGATACGCAGTATTTT.

The chain joins TRBV5-5 to TRBJ2-2; D uncertain. The V and J ends lost 2 bases and 8 bases respectively, with 10 bases between them. This CDR3 region has 13 residues. The germline gives CDR1 SGHKS, CDR2 YYEKEE (reference sequence). The CDR3 spells CASSFRREGELFF. CDR3 DNA sequence: TGTGCCAGCAGCTTCAGAAGGGAAGGGGAGCTGTTTTTT.